The 27 T cell receptor beta chains in this list originate from one sample, sequenced in a study of OX40 agonist ivuxolimab in advanced cancers. Receptor amplification or capture employed the immunoSEQ multiplex PCR assay. TCRdb stores this immuneACCESS table with in-frame sequences only. Part of the clones is absent; in the studies checked, under half of the shortfall reflects unresolved V genes, and no reason is known for the rest. This sample lists about 15,000 clones; over 75% were detected once. The ten most abundant clones make up about 14% of the sample. The sample consisted of CD4+ or CD8+ T cells sorted from blood, taken in a trial of the OX40 agonist ivuxolimab. The receptor set was obtained from an adult with an advanced solid tumor such as melanoma, head and neck, liver or kidney cancer.

This clone turned up a few times. The chain uses TRBV10-2 and TRBJ2-2; D not resolved. The CDR3 length is 11 residues. Germline V gene sequence: CDR1 WSHSY, CDR2 SAAADI. The V and J ends lost 6 bases and 8 bases respectively, with 7 bases between them. CDR3 sequence reads: CASRDPGELFF. CDR3 nucleotide sequence: TGCGCCAGCAGGGACCCGGGGGAGCTGTTTTTT.

The J gene is TRBJ1-1, the V gene TRBV6-5; tentative D call: TRBD1 (5 bases). CDR1 and CDR2 (germline): MNHEY, SVGAGI. This CDR3 contains 15 residues. Trimming left V 0 bases short and J 2 bases short, with 10 bases between. CDR3 amino acids: CASSYSTGPNTEAFF. CDR3 sequence (DNA): TGTGCCAGCAGTTACTCCACAGGTCCTAACACTGAAGCTTTCTTT.

V and J are TRBV5-2 and TRBJ2-6; the table gives TRBD2 as D, unverified against the DNA. TRBV5-2 has pseudogene status. CDR3 length: 17 amino acids. The CDR3 reads CASKERSTQSRANVLTF. The CDR3 nucleotides are TGTGCCAGCAAAGAACGGAGTACACAAAGTCGGGCCAACGTCCTGACTTTC.

Points on this clone: The junction differs from germline at one of its ends, possibly a read error. This rearrangement joins TRBV7-2 to TRBJ2-1; no clear D gene. The CDR3 loop spans 14 amino acids. The germline V gene encodes CDR1 SGHTA and CDR2 FQGNSA. CDR3 coding DNA: TGTGCCAGCAGTTTAGGTTATAGGCACAATGAGCAGTTCTTC. This sequence encodes CASSLGYRHNEQFF.

This chain connects TRBV5-6 to TRBJ2-3, with D tentatively TRBD2 (6 bases). Looked up from germline, CDR1 is SGHDT and CDR2 is YYEEEE. CDR3 size: 15 residues. Trimming removed 2 bases at V and 5 bases at J, with 15 bases between. CDR3 amino acids: CASSLIWEEVDTQYF. CDR3 bases: TGTGCCAGCAGCTTAATCTGGGAGGAGGTAGATACGCAGTATTTT.

The chain carries TRBV12-5 and TRBJ2-5; D is unclear. V lost 0 bases, J lost 7 bases, and 9 bases lay in between. The CDR3 is made up of 13 amino acids. The germline CDR1 and CDR2 sequences are LGHNT and FRNRAP. CDR3 residues: CASGLVERRTQYF. The CDR3 DNA reads as TGTGCTAGTGGTTTGGTCGAGAGGAGGACCCAGTACTTC. The entire variable domain, with the rest obtained from reference TRBV12-5 and TRBJ2-5, is as follows: DARVTQTPRHKVTEMGQEVTMRCQPILGHNTVFWYRQTMMQGLELLAYFRNRAPLDDSGMPKDRFSAEMPDATLATLKIQPSEPRDSAVYFCASGLVERRTQYFGPGTRLLVL.

The rearrangement links TRBV2 to TRBJ2-5; D unclear. Germline CDR1 and CDR2: SNHLY and FYNNEI. CDR3 length: 10 residues. The V gene lost 6 bases and the J gene lost 2 bases, with 1 base spanning the gap. The DNA of the CDR3 is TGTGCCAGCAGGCAAGAGACCCAGTACTTC. Protein product: CASRQETQYF.

The chain has TRBV2 and TRBJ2-3; the match to TRBD2 covers 9 bases. The CDR3 has 18 residues. Germline V gene sequence: CDR1 SNHLY, CDR2 FYNNEI. Trimming at V came to 8 bases and at J to 0 bases, leaving 15 bases not matched to a gene. This chain's CDR3 is CASAPGLAGDASTDTQYF. In DNA form, the CDR3 reads TGTGCCAGCGCTCCAGGGTTAGCGGGAGACGCTAGCACAGATACGCAGTATTTT.

The count of this clone is one. The rearrangement links TRBV29-1 to TRBJ2-2; no definite D call. The CDR3 sequence is 12 residues long. V lost 1 base and J lost 4, with 4 bases in between. CDR1 is SQVTM and CDR2 is ANQGSEA in the germline V gene. In DNA, the CDR3 is TGCAGCGTTGAAGTCACCACCGGGGAGCTGTTTTTT. Translated: CSVEVTTGELFF.

The chain joins TRBV6-5 to TRBJ2-2; no clear D gene. V was cut by 0 bases and J by 6 bases, with 11 bases left in between. CDR1 and CDR2 (germline): MNHEY, SVGAGI. The length of the CDR3 is 15 residues. In DNA, the CDR3 is TGTGCCAGCAGTTACTCTAGACAACTGGCCGGGGAGCTGTTTTTT. It is translated as CASSYSRQLAGELFF.

The rearrangement joins TRBV6-4 to TRBJ1-2; 12 nucleotides align to TRBD1. The V and J ends lost 6 bases and 5 bases, in that order; junction bases with no gene match: 1. This CDR3 comprises 13 residues. Per germline, CDR1 MRHNA and CDR2 SNTAGT. The DNA for the CDR3 is TGTGCCAGCAGGGGACAGGGGGCTTATGGCTACACCTTC. Protein product: CASRGQGAYGYTF.

The V and J genes are TRBV27 and TRBJ2-5; 9 bases are shared with TRBD1. The DNA end is more similar to TRBJ2-7, so the J call may be wrong. Germline CDR1 and CDR2: MNHEY and SMNVEV (reference sequence). The length of the CDR3 is 15 residues. The CDR3 region has the DNA TGTGCCAGCAGTTTTTCTCCGGGACAGGGCTACGAGCAGTACTTC. It yields the protein CASSFSPGQGYEQYF.

The chain combines TRBV15 with TRBJ1-6; D gene unclear. With 0 bases removed from V and 5 bases from J, the gap between germline ends came to 5 bases. CDR1 LNHNV and CDR2 YYDKDF come from the germline V gene (reference sequence). The CDR3 is made up of 14 amino acids. The CDR3 sequence is CATSRDHDNSPLHF. CDR3 nucleotide sequence: TGTGCCACCAGCAGAGATCACGATAATTCACCCCTCCACTTT.

CDR3 DNA sequence: TGTGCCAGCAGCACTCAGGGACAGGGTGTGACTGAAGCTTTCTTT. Translating gives CASSTQGQGVTEAFF. The chain employs TRBV7-9 and TRBJ1-1; TRBD1 aligns across 9 bases. Germline V CDR1 and CDR2: SEHNR, FQNEAQ (reference sequence). The CDR3 sequence is 15 residues long. V lost 5 bases, J lost 5 bases, and 9 bases stayed unmatched.

The chain uses TRBV27 and TRBJ1-5, with TRBD1 identical over 8 bases. Germline CDR1 is MNHEY and CDR2 is SMNVEV (reference sequence). This CDR3 has 14 residues. Trimming cost V 5 bases and J 10 bases; bases outside gene matches: 10. The CDR3 DNA reads TGTGCCAGCAGTCCTGGACAGGGTGGAGACCCCCAGCATTTT. This codes for CASSPGQGGDPQHF.

This rearrangement joins TRBV7-9 to TRBJ2-5; 7 nucleotides agree with TRBD1. Germline CDR1 is SEHNR and CDR2 is FQNEAQ (reference sequence). The CDR3 is made up of 15 amino acids. V lost 7 bases, J lost 2 bases, and 10 bases stayed unmatched. Here the CDR3 DNA reads TGTGCCAGCACCGCCTACGGGACAGAGCAAGAGACCCAGTACTTC. Translated: CASTAYGTEQETQYF.

The rearrangement uses TRBV2 and TRBJ2-7; D is unresolved. Per the germline V gene, CDR1 is SNHLY and CDR2 is FYNNEI. Trimming removed 2 bases at V and 2 bases at J, with 7 bases between. The CDR3 loop spans 13 amino acids. The CDR3 loop reads CASSERITYEQYF. The CDR3 bases are TGTGCCAGCAGTGAAAGGATTACCTACGAGCAGTACTTC.

Note on this clone: Its ends do not fully match the called genes, so a read error is possible. This chain uses TRBV6-5 with TRBJ1-1; possibly TRBD1 for D (5 bases). The CDR3 spans 13 residues. In germline, CDR1 is MNHEY, CDR2 SVGAGI. The CDR3: CASSVGVRTEVFF. The CDR3 DNA reads as TGTGCCAGCAGTGTGGGGGTCCGCACTGAAGTTTTCTTT.

This chain links TRBV5-1 with TRBJ2-7, with 9 bases matching TRBD2. The length of the CDR3 is 18 residues. V dropped 4 bases and J dropped 5; count of bases not matched to a gene: 19. The germline gives CDR1 SGHRS, CDR2 YFSETQ. The CDR3 loop is CASSNLPGPGLAADEQYF. In nucleotides, the CDR3 is TGCGCCAGCAGCAACCTACCTGGCCCGGGACTAGCTGCGGACGAGCAGTACTTC.

This clone appeared a single time. J is TRBJ2-7 and V is TRBV5-1; D uncertain. The germline CDR1 and CDR2 sequences are SGHRS and YFSETQ. V was clipped by 2 bases and J by 2 bases, with 14 bases between them. The CDR3 is 15 amino acids. The CDR3 here is CASSFSPPDPYEQYF. The CDR3 DNA is TGCGCCAGCAGCTTTTCCCCCCCCGATCCCTACGAGCAGTACTTC.

The V gene is TRBV9, the J gene TRBJ2-1, with TRBD2 matching over 8 bases. J lost 12 bases, V lost 4 bases, and 9 bases had no gene match. The CDR3 length is 13 residues. Per the germline V gene, CDR1 is SGDLS and CDR2 is YYNGEE. CDR3 in amino acids: CASSHLSGDVQFF. The CDR3 region has the DNA TGTGCCAGCAGCCATCTTAGCGGGGACGTGCAGTTCTTC. The entire variable domain, with the rest obtained from reference TRBV9 and TRBJ2-1, is as follows: DSGVTQTPKHLITATGQRVTLRCSPRSGDLSVYWYQQSLDQGLQFLIQYYNGEERAKGNILERFSAQQFPDLHSELNLSSLELGDSALYFCASSHLSGDVQFFGPGTRLTVL.

This clone has just one count. This chain joins TRBV7-3 and TRBJ1-2; possibly TRBD1 for D (5 bases). This CDR3 contains 15 residues. In germline, CDR1 is SGHTA, CDR2 FQGTGA. V dropped 0 bases and J dropped 3 bases, with 11 bases sitting between them. CDR3: CASSLTWGEDYGYTF. Written as DNA, the CDR3 is TGTGCCAGCAGCTTAACGTGGGGGGAAGACTATGGCTACACCTTC.

This clone has just one count. The V and J genes are TRBV15 and TRBJ2-5, with 9 bases identical to TRBD2. After removal of 5 bases from V and 1 base from J, the junction contained 2 bases not matched to a gene. Germline CDR1 reads LNHNV; CDR2 reads YYDKDF (reference sequence). This CDR3 contains 14 residues. The CDR3 region is CATSGGRGQETQYF. The CDR3 DNA reads TGTGCCACCAGCGGCGGGAGGGGCCAAGAGACCCAGTACTTC.

J is TRBJ2-2 and V is TRBV5-1, with D hard to call. CDR1 and CDR2 (germline): SGHRS, YFSETQ. The CDR3 runs 14 residues. Trimming took 3 bases from V and 2 from J, leaving 8 bases between them. The CDR3 loop is CASSSWPNTGELFF. The CDR3 DNA reads as TGCGCCAGCAGCTCCTGGCCTAACACCGGGGAGCTGTTTTTT.

This rearrangement joins TRBV27 to TRBJ2-5; the D gene is possibly TRBD2 (7 bases). There are 18 residues in the CDR3. CDR1 MNHEY and CDR2 SMNVEV come from the germline V gene (reference sequence). Trimming cost V 3 bases and J 5 bases, with 25 bases left between them. As DNA, the CDR3 is TGTGCCAGCAGTTTCCTGGGGGGGGGCGCCTTTACCCGGGAGACCCAGTACTTC. This sequence encodes CASSFLGGGAFTRETQYF.

This chain connects TRBV7-9 to TRBJ2-1; perhaps TRBD2 as D (6 bases). The germline gives CDR1 SEHNR, CDR2 FQNEAQ (reference sequence). V was cut by 5 bases and J by 4 bases, with 12 bases left in between. This CDR3 has 14 residues. As DNA, the CDR3 is TGTGCCAGCAGCCCGGAGGGCGGTTACAATGAGCAGTTCTTC. Protein: CASSPEGGYNEQFF.

By proportion, this clone is large. In DNA form, the CDR3 reads TGTGCCAGCAGTGACGGGGATACCGGGGAGCTGTTTTTT. Translation: CASSDGDTGELFF. This sequence joins TRBV6-4 and TRBJ2-2; D unresolved. The germline CDR1 and CDR2 sequences are MRHNA and SNTAGT. The V end was cut by 2 bases, the J end by 5 bases, with 6 bases between. The CDR3 covers 13 residues.